The T cell receptor (beta chain) described here comes from a study of blood T cell repertoires in COVID-19 (dated by TCRdb to the early 2020s). For the study in its entirety: Samples from collaborators originated in the United States, Italy and Spain and spanned both the acute and convalescent phases of COVID-19. Nearly every sample came with metadata listing a de-identified subject ID, COVID-19 status, age in years and sex. Samples came from the ongoing ImmuneRACE study (first 160 participants) plus 1,254 subjects from 6 global collaborators. The dataset comprised deeply sampled blood TCRbeta repertoires from subjects exposed to, actively infected with, or recovered from COVID-19. HLA class I and class II types, where available, came from metadata supplied by the sample provider rather than from assay-based typing. The material from the prospective study consisted of cDNA or gDNA derived from T cells, B-cell-depleted T cells, or PBMCs. The repertoires were released in a freely available public database intended as a resource for research on the immune response to SARS-CoV-2. Results the study describes overall, beyond this receptor: The amount of clinical and demographic metadata varied by source and participant and was provided uncurated.

The CDR3 sequence holds 18 residues, the cysteine and phenylalanine included. Only the CDR3 part of the read is kept: 54 bases, read in frame from the first base. The germline V and J ends show losses of 7 bases and 3 bases respectively, and no gene match explains 19 bases of the junction. Taken from the germline V gene, the CDR1 and CDR2 loops are MDHEN and SYDVKM. TCRbeta CDR3 regions were amplified from genomic DNA by means of the immunoSEQ Assay, a bias-controlled multiplex PCR. The published analysis was carried out like this. Within the assay, amplification of reference gene primers was used to estimate how many nucleated cells each sample contained. To quantify the absolute abundance of each unique TCRbeta CDR3 rearrangement, sequence reads were collapsed and filtered. For each sample, productive Simpson clonality was calculated as the square root of Simpson's diversity index over productive rearrangements. Drawn from immuneACCESS, this table holds only the in-frame rearrangements with V and J called that TCRdb kept. Clones are partly lost; checked studies trace under half to an unresolved V gene and leave the rest unexplained. D and trimming were read from the DNA, whereas the V and J calls and clone size are those reported in that table. For this sample the table gives 200,000 to 250,000 clones, of which approximately 78% were detected only once. The leading ten clones occupy approximately 5% of the sample.

As for this clone: Its antigen is not yet known. Base qualities are not recorded, but no much larger clone differs from it by a single base.

One collaborating source in Seattle enrolled patients during active infection and followed them longitudinally through the course of disease. Collaborating institutions collected whole blood in K2EDTA tubes following their own protocols. For TCRbeta analysis, collaborator samples were shipped as frozen whole blood, as isolated PBMCs, or as DNA extracted from either sample type. The material sequenced was peripheral blood. The receptor was derived from a woman between 70 and 85 years old with COVID-19, enrolled during active disease. This chain joins TRBV28 to TRBJ1-2, with 8 bases matching TRBD1. The DNA is TGTGCCAGCACCACACTAGGTCGGCAGGGGGCAAGGGACTATGGCTACACCTTC. Its product reads: CASTTLGRQGARDYGYTF.